These T cell receptor beta chains were read from a single sample in a study of memory CD4+ T cells and cytomegalovirus serostatus. Only in-frame clones appear in the TCRdb table, and some are missing; sequencing was by immunoSEQ multiplex PCR. The sample has 40,000 to 60,000 clones, 78% seen once. Sequenced: memory CD4+ T cells from blood. The receptors here all came from an adult in good health and CMV-seronegative. Both conserved end residues are part of each CDR3. A D gene is named only where the DNA matches it firmly. Expanded clones get a size class; other rows say once, few or many, or leave the size out.

clone size | J gene | V gene | D gene | CDR3 protein | CDR3 DNA
few | TRBJ2-3 | TRBV2 | TRBD2 | CASSEGVVAGARGTQYF | TGTGCCAGCAGTGAAGGTGTGGTAGCGGGGGCGCGAGGGACGCAGTATTTT
NA | TRBJ2-5 | TRBV25-1 | TRBD1 | CASIMTGALETQYF | TGTGCCAGCATTATGACAGGGGCTTTGGAGACCCAGTACTTC
NA | TRBJ1-5 | TRBV19 | NA | CASSSQTGNQPQHF | TGTGCCAGTAGTTCTCAGACGGGGAATCAGCCCCAGCATTTT
NA | TRBJ1-2 | TRBV7-9 | NA | CASSLVGGYGYTF | TGTGCCAGCAGCTTAGTCGGGGGGTATGGCTACACCTTC
NA | TRBJ2-1 | TRBV7-2 | TRBD1 | CASRRDRGYEQFF | TGTGCCAGCAGACGGGACAGGGGTTATGAGCAGTTCTTC
NA | TRBJ1-2 | TRBV15 | NA | CATSRSTSYVAADGYTF | TGTGCCACCAGCAGATCCACCTCATACGTGGCAGCAGATGGCTACACCTTC
NA | TRBJ2-7 | TRBV10-2 | TRBD2 | CASSPGLEVDEQYF | TGCGCCAGCAGTCCGGGACTAGAGGTCGACGAGCAGTACTTC
NA | TRBJ1-5 | TRBV5-1 | NA | CASSLEGNAQPQHF | TGCGCCAGCAGCTTGGAGGGAAACGCGCAGCCCCAGCATTTT
NA | TRBJ2-2 | TRBV7-6 | TRBD1 | CASSLGGQGRGMGTGELFF | TGTGCCAGCAGCTTAGGAGGACAGGGAAGGGGAATGGGCACCGGGGAGCTGTTTTTT
NA | TRBJ1-4 | TRBV5-1 | NA | CASRSEGSTNEKLFF | TGCGCCAGCAGGTCTGAAGGATCAACTAATGAAAAACTGTTTTTT
once | TRBJ2-7 | TRBV4-2 | NA | CASSQAELNYEQYF | TGTGCCAGCAGCCAAGCGGAGCTGAACTACGAGCAGTACTTC
NA | TRBJ1-4 | TRBV18 | NA | CASSPQGGTNEKLFF | TGTGCCAGCTCACCACAGGGGGGCACTAATGAAAAACTGTTTTTT
NA | TRBJ1-1 | TRBV18 | NA | CASSRRDTRTTEAFF | TGTGCCAGCTCACGCCGGGACACCCGAACGACTGAAGCTTTCTTT
NA | TRBJ1-2 | TRBV4-1 | NA | CASSHLEGFYGYTF | TGCGCCAGCAGCCATCTCGAGGGATTCTATGGCTACACCTTC
few | TRBJ2-1 | TRBV5-6 | TRBD2 | CASSLLAGDSYNEQFF | TGTGCCAGCAGCTTACTAGCGGGAGACTCCTACAATGAGCAGTTCTTC
NA | TRBJ1-2 | TRBV19 | TRBD1 | CASSIHAGQHDGYTF | TGTGCCAGTAGTATACACGCGGGACAGCACGATGGCTACACCTTC
NA | TRBJ2-5 | TRBV18 | NA | CASSPPGHQETQYF | TGTGCCAGCTCACCACCGGGACACCAAGAGACCCAGTACTTC
once | TRBJ1-6 | TRBV10-1 | TRBD1 | CAIDRGVNSPLHF | TGCGCCATCGACAGGGGGGTAAATTCACCCCTCCACTTT
NA | TRBJ1-1 | TRBV5-1 | NA | CASSLVGAGPPEAFF | TGCGCCAGCAGCTTGGTGGGTGCAGGACCACCAGAAGCTTTCTTT
NA | TRBJ2-6 | TRBV18 | NA | CASSPRTGDSGANVLTF | TGTGCCAGCTCACCAAGGACGGGAGACTCTGGGGCCAACGTCCTGACTTTC
NA | TRBJ2-1 | TRBV9 | TRBD2 | CASSTRSGGTYNEQFF | TGTGCCAGCAGCACCCGGAGCGGGGGGACATACAATGAGCAGTTCTTC
medium-sized | TRBJ1-3 | TRBV9 | NA | CASSVDSASGNTIYF | TGTGCCAGCAGCGTAGACAGCGCCTCTGGAAACACCATATATTTT
NA | TRBJ2-3 | TRBV5-1 | TRBD1 | CASSPYSDRGRDTQYF | TGCGCCAGCAGCCCCTACTCGGACAGGGGGCGTGATACGCAGTATTTT
once | TRBJ2-7 | TRBV11-1 | NA | CASSPTDGGAYEQYF | TGTGCCAGCAGCCCCACCGATGGCGGGGCCTACGAGCAGTACTTC
NA | TRBJ1-5 | TRBV11-2 | TRBD1 | CASSLGQGNQPQHF | TGTGCCAGCAGCTTGGGACAGGGGAATCAGCCCCAGCATTTT
NA | TRBJ1-5 | TRBV5-1 | NA | CASSWGSNQPQHF | TGCGCCAGCAGCTGGGGTAGCAATCAGCCCCAGCATTTT
NA | TRBJ2-5 | TRBV18 | NA | CASSPLTRETQYF | TGTGCCAGCTCACCACTGACTCGTGAGACCCAGTACTTC
NA | TRBJ1-5 | TRBV7-9 | TRBD1 | CASSLGTGGNQPQHF | TGTGCCAGCAGCTTAGGGACAGGTGGCAATCAGCCCCAGCATTTT
few | TRBJ1-2 | TRBV29-1 | TRBD1 | CSVEDTGGGYTF | TGCAGCGTTGAAGATACAGGGGGAGGCTACACCTTC
NA | TRBJ2-1 | TRBV9 | TRBD2 | CASSKQAGAGMDEQFF | TGTGCCAGCAGCAAACAAGCGGGGGCCGGGATGGATGAGCAGTTCTTC
NA | TRBJ1-2 | TRBV15 | NA | CATSANLGDGYTF | TGTGCCACCAGCGCCAATCTCGGGGATGGCTACACCTTC
NA | TRBJ1-5 | TRBV28 | NA | CASSSPDGEWKNQPQHF | TGTGCCAGCAGCTCACCCGACGGCGAGTGGAAGAATCAGCCCCAGCATTTT
NA | TRBJ2-7 | TRBV6-5 | TRBD1 | CASSYSRQGLDEQYF | TGTGCCAGCAGTTACTCGAGACAGGGGCTGGACGAGCAGTACTTC
once | TRBJ2-6 | TRBV28 | TRBD1 | CASSRQGSGANVLTF | TGTGCCAGCAGTCGACAGGGTTCTGGGGCCAACGTCCTGACTTTC
NA | TRBJ2-3 | TRBV6-5 | NA | CASTQEADTQYF | TGTGCCAGCACCCAGGAGGCAGATACGCAGTATTTT
NA | TRBJ1-1 | TRBV14 | NA | CASSPNRALNTEAFF | TGTGCCAGCAGCCCTAACCGGGCGTTGAACACTGAAGCTTTCTTT
NA | TRBJ2-5 | TRBV28 | TRBD1 | CASSPTQGQGRQETQYF | TGTGCCAGCAGTCCGACACAGGGACAGGGCCGACAAGAGACCCAGTACTTC
few | TRBJ1-1 | TRBV18 | NA | CASSPSVGVMNTEAFF | TGTGCCAGCTCACCCTCCGTGGGAGTTATGAACACTGAAGCTTTCTTT
NA | TRBJ2-7 | TRBV29-1 | TRBD1 | CSVLLTGLEQYF | TGCAGCGTCCTGTTGACAGGGCTCGAGCAGTACTTC
once | TRBJ1-2 | TRBV5-1 | NA | CASSYGQLGNGYTF | TGCGCCAGCAGCTACGGACAGCTTGGGAATGGCTACACCTTC
NA | TRBJ1-3 | TRBV6-4 | NA | CASSDCTGPSGNTIYF | TGTGCCAGCAGTGACTGTACAGGGCCCTCTGGAAACACCATATATTTT
NA | TRBJ2-4 | TRBV5-4 | TRBD1 | CASSFSGGRQNIQYF | TGTGCCAGCAGCTTTTCAGGGGGCCGGCAAAACATTCAGTACTTC
once | TRBJ1-1 | TRBV6-5 | NA | CASSRGSETEAFF | TGTGCCAGCAGCCGGGGGTCGGAGACTGAAGCTTTCTTT
once | TRBJ1-1 | TRBV5-5 | NA | CASRQGLMNTEAFF | TGTGCCAGCAGACAGGGACTGATGAACACTGAAGCTTTCTTT
NA | TRBJ2-5 | TRBV5-1 | TRBD2 | CASSSGFASGQETQYF | TGCGCCAGCAGCTCCGGGTTCGCTAGCGGCCAAGAGACCCAGTACTTC
NA | TRBJ1-5 | TRBV6-4 | NA | CATAPGVNQPQHF | TGTGCCACGGCTCCCGGGGTCAATCAGCCCCAGCATTTT
NA | TRBJ2-6 | TRBV2 | NA | CASSEGGFRVSGANVLTF | TGTGCCAGCAGTGAAGGGGGGTTTCGTGTCTCTGGGGCCAACGTCCTGACTTTC